This TCR beta chain is from a study of blood T cell repertoires in COVID-19 (dated by TCRdb to between 2020 and 2021). The study in broad terms: Collaborator samples came from the United States, Italy and Spain and covered acute and convalescent phases of COVID-19. The samples were drawn from two sources: the first 160 participants of the ongoing ImmuneRACE study, and 1,254 subjects contributed by 6 global collaborators. A de-identified subject ID, COVID-19 status, age in years and sex were almost always included in the sample metadata. The repertoires were released in a freely available public database intended as a resource for research on the immune response to SARS-CoV-2. Subjects who had been exposed to COVID-19, were actively infected with it, or had recovered from it provided the deeply sampled blood TCRbeta repertoires that made up the dataset. The material from the prospective study consisted of cDNA or gDNA derived from T cells, B-cell-depleted T cells, or PBMCs. HLA class I and class II types, where available, came from metadata supplied by the sample provider rather than from assay-based typing. Overall study outcomes, separate from this receptor: Clinical and demographic metadata were provided uncurated, with the amount varying by source and participant.

The CDR3 numbers 15 residues from cysteine through phenylalanine. The kept DNA is CDR3 alone, 45 bases in frame from the first base. Trimming accounts for 6 bases at V and 6 bases at J, while the number of junction bases matched to no gene is 12. The germline V gene supplies CDR1 SGHTA and CDR2 FQGNSA. The immunoSEQ Assay, a bias-controlled multiplex PCR, was used to amplify TCRbeta CDR3 regions from genomic DNA. The study's own analysis went as follows. Nucleated cell counts per sample were estimated from amplification of reference gene primers within the assay. Sequence reads were collapsed and filtered to measure the absolute abundance of every unique TCRbeta CDR3 rearrangement. For each sample, productive Simpson clonality was calculated as the square root of Simpson's diversity index across productive rearrangements. TCRdb holds this immuneACCESS table with in-frame rearrangements only. Some clones are missing; in checked studies, unresolved V genes explain under half, and the rest has no known cause. For V, J and clone size, that table is used; D and trimming come from the DNA. Within this sample are tens of thousands of clones, with over 75% of them counted one time only. 30% to 35% of the sample goes to the ten largest clones.

Concerning this clone itself: Its antigen target is currently unknown. It has no much larger one-base neighbor in the sample; base qualities were not kept.

Whole blood was collected in K2EDTA tubes by collaborating institutions according to the institutions' own protocols. For TCRbeta analysis, collaborators shipped samples in one of three forms: frozen whole blood, isolated PBMCs, or DNA extracted from either of those sample types. Sequencing used peripheral blood. The sequence is built from TRBV7-2 and TRBJ2-7; TRBD2 aligns with 9 central bases. The receptor was derived from a woman at least 80 years old with acute or convalescent COVID-19. The CDR3: CASSTARAGGAEQYF. At the DNA level, the sequence is TGTGCCAGCAGTACCGCTCGGGCGGGAGGGGCCGAGCAGTACTTC.